The rows below give T cell receptor beta chains drawn from one sample of a study of T cell responses to AZD1222 COVID-19 vaccine. Assay used: immunoSEQ multiplex PCR; TCRdb lists only in-frame clones, some missing. The sample gives more than 150,000 clones, around nine tenths of which show up once; around 1.5% is in the top ten. Sample: peripheral blood, taken on day 0 of AZD1222 vaccination. Receptors originate from an adult in good health. Both conserved end residues are part of each CDR3. A D gene is named only where the DNA matches it firmly. Expanded clones are given a class, and other clones once, few, many or no size at all.

-	TRBD2	TRBV5-6	TRBJ2-5	CASSLDPTSGGPPDTQYF	TGTGCCAGCAGCTTGGACCCGACTAGCGGGGGGCCCCCAGATACCCAGTACTTC
-	-	TRBV7-6	TRBJ2-2	CASSSNNANTGELFF	TGTGCCAGCAGCTCCAATAACGCGAACACCGGGGAGCTGTTTTTT
-	TRBD1	TRBV7-8	TRBJ1-1	CASSLNRGAFTEAFF	TGTGCCAGCAGCTTAAACAGGGGCGCGTTCACTGAAGCTTTCTTT
-	-	TRBV30	TRBJ1-1	CAWSRTGNTEAFF	TGTGCCTGGAGTAGGACGGGGAACACTGAAGCTTTCTTT
-	TRBD1	TRBV6-4	TRBJ1-6	CASSRTGESPLHF	TGTGCCAGCAGCCGGACAGGGGAATCACCCCTCCACTTT
-	-	TRBV29-1	TRBJ1-5	CSVGDGNQPQHF	TGCAGCGTTGGGGACGGGAATCAGCCCCAGCATTTT
-	-	TRBV7-8	TRBJ1-1	CASSLVRAAEAFF	TGTGCCAGCAGCTTAGTTAGGGCTGCTGAAGCTTTCTTT
-	TRBD1	TRBV24-1	TRBJ1-5	CATSDSTGGNQPQHF	TGTGCCACCAGTGATTCGACAGGGGGCAATCAGCCCCAGCATTTT
-	-	TRBV6-5	TRBJ2-3	CASSRTGADTQYF	TGTGCCAGCAGTCGTACCGGAGCAGATACGCAGTATTTT
-	-	TRBV10-3	TRBJ1-3	CAIRAFAGNTIYF	TGTGCCATCAGGGCTTTTGCTGGAAACACCATATATTTT
-	-	TRBV5-1	TRBJ1-5	CASSLDWGNQPQHF	TGCGCCAGCAGCTTGGATTGGGGCAATCAGCCCCAGCATTTT
-	TRBD1	TRBV5-1	TRBJ1-1	CASSLGGQEIRLNTEAFF	TGCGCCAGCAGCTTGGGGGGACAGGAGATTCGCTTAAACACTGAAGCTTTCTTT
-	-	TRBV9	TRBJ2-3	CASSPRRNEDPDTQYF	TGTGCCAGCAGCCCCCGACGGAATGAGGACCCAGATACGCAGTATTTT
-	TRBD1	TRBV14	TRBJ1-2	CASSPGQGNYGYTF	TGTGCCAGCAGCCCGGGACAGGGAAACTATGGCTACACCTTC
-	-	TRBV27	TRBJ1-5	CASSYSFGGQGQPQHF	TGTGCCAGCAGTTATAGTTTTGGGGGGCAGGGGCAGCCCCAGCATTTT
-	-	TRBV7-7	TRBJ2-7	CASSLAAGENWRQYF	TGTGCTAGCAGCTTAGCTGCAGGGGAAAACTGGAGACAGTACTTC
once	-	TRBV18	TRBJ2-7	CASSEIYYEQYF	TGTGCCAGCTCCGAAATTTACTACGAGCAGTACTTC
-	TRBD1	TRBV19	TRBJ1-3	CASSARWRGTESGNTIYF	TGTGCCAGTAGTGCCCGGTGGAGGGGGACAGAATCCGGAAACACCATATATTTT
-	-	TRBV6-5	TRBJ1-6	CASSSYVGRDSPLHF	TGTGCCAGCAGTTCTTACGTGGGCAGGGACTCACCCCTCCACTTT
-	TRBD1	TRBV12-5	TRBJ2-1	CASGLAPPGQGINNEQFF	TGTGCTAGTGGTTTGGCCCCTCCCGGACAGGGGATTAACAATGAGCAGTTCTTC
-	TRBD1	TRBV7-9	TRBJ1-1	CASSLGEGTGDIEAFF	TGTGCCAGCAGCTTGGGAGAGGGGACAGGGGACATTGAAGCTTTCTTT
-	-	TRBV7-9	TRBJ2-5	CASSLVTVQETQYF	TGTGCCAGCAGCTTAGTAACAGTCCAAGAGACCCAGTACTTC
-	-	TRBV6-5	TRBJ1-3	CASSTGADRNTIYF	TGTGCCAGCAGTACGGGGGCAGATAGAAACACCATATATTTT
-	TRBD1	TRBV9	TRBJ1-1	CASSDLQGTQGSTEAFF	TGTGCCAGCAGCGACCTACAGGGGACCCAGGGGAGCACTGAAGCTTTCTTT
-	-	TRBV6-5	TRBJ1-1	CASSPAGLNTEAFF	TGTGCCAGCAGTCCCGCCGGGCTGAACACTGAAGCTTTCTTT